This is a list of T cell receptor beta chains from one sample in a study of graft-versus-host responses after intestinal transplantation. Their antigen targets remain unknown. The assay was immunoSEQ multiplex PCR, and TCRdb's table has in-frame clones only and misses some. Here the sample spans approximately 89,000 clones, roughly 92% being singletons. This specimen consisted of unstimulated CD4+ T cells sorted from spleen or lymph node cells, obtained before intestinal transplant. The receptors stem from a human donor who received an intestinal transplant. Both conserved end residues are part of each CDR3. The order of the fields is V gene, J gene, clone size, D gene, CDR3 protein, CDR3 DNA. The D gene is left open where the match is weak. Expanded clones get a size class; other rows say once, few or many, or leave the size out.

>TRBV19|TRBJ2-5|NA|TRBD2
CASSIGLAGSQETQYF
TGTGCCAGTAGTATAGGGCTAGCGGGTAGCCAAGAGACCCAGTACTTC
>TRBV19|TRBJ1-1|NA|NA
CASSSSGGRMNTEAFF
TGTGCCAGTAGTAGTAGCGGGGGCCGAATGAACACTGAAGCTTTCTTT
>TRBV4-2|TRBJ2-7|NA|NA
CASSPTGPNEQYF
TGTGCCAGCAGCCCTACAGGGCCCAACGAGCAGTACTTC
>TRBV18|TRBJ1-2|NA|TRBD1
CASSRTGVYGYTF
TGTGCCAGCTCTCGGACAGGGGTCTATGGCTACACCTTC
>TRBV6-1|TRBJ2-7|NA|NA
CASNPPGPAYEQYF
TGTGCCAGCAACCCGCCAGGGCCCGCCTACGAGCAGTACTTC
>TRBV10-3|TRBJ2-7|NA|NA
CAASSIAYEQYF
TGTGCCGCCAGTTCGATTGCCTACGAGCAGTACTTC
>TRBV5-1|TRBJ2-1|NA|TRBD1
CASSVRDRGDEQFF
TGCGCCAGCAGCGTCCGGGACAGGGGGGATGAGCAGTTCTTC
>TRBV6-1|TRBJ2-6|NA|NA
CASMWSAGANVLTF
TGTGCCAGCATGTGGTCGGCTGGGGCCAACGTCCTGACTTTC
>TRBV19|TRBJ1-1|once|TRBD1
CASRYRGNTEAFF
TGTGCCAGTAGGTACAGGGGGAACACTGAAGCTTTCTTT
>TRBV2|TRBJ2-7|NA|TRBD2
CASTAGGNSYEQYF
TGTGCCAGCACCGCGGGGGGGAACTCCTACGAGCAGTACTTC
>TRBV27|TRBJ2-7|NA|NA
CASSLSRGYYEQYF
TGTGCCAGCAGTTTATCTCGCGGATACTACGAGCAGTACTTC
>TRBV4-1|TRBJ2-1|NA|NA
CASSTRPGVGHNEQFF
TGCGCCAGCAGCACCCGTCCCGGCGTGGGGCACAATGAGCAGTTCTTC
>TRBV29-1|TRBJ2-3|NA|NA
CSAFGTHHTDTQYF
TGCAGCGCGTTCGGGACTCACCACACGGATACGCAGTATTTT
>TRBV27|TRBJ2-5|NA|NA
CASSLGDRPWEQYF
TGTGCCAGCAGTTTAGGTGACCGGCCATGGGAGCAGTACTTC
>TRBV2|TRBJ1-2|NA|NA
CASSDPRETNYGYTF
TGTGCCAGCAGTGATCCGCGTGAGACTAACTATGGCTACACCTTC
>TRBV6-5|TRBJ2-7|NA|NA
CASSYSLAETYEQYF
TGTGCCAGCAGTTACAGCCTAGCCGAGACCTACGAGCAGTACTTC
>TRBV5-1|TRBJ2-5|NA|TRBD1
CASSITGASETQYF
TGCGCCAGCAGCATTACAGGGGCTTCGGAGACCCAGTACTTC
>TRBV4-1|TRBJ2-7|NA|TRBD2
CASSQDRWRTSASYEQYF
TGCGCCAGCAGCCAAGATCGCTGGAGGACTAGCGCCTCCTACGAGCAGTACTTC
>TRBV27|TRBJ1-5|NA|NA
CASSPRLRGKGNQPQHF
TGTGCCAGCAGTCCCCGTCTGCGGGGCAAGGGCAATCAGCCCCAGCATTTT
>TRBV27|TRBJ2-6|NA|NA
CASRSSGANVLTF
TGTGCCAGCCGGAGCTCTGGGGCCAACGTCCTGACTTTC
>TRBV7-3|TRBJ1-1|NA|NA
CASSLTPRENTEAFF
TGTGCCAGCAGCTTAACTCCCCGGGAAAACACTGAAGCTTTCTTT
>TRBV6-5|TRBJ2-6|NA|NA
CASRESGANVLTF
TGTGCCAGCAGGGAGTCTGGGGCCAACGTCCTGACTTTC
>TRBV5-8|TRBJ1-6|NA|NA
CASSIHTRGNSPLHF
TGTGCCAGCAGCATACACACCAGGGGCAATTCACCCCTCCACTTT
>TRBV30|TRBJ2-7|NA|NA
CAWNGPGAPSYEQYF
TGTGCCTGGAACGGCCCGGGAGCCCCCTCCTACGAGCAGTACTTC
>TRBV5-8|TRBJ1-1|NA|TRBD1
CASSLAPPGQEIEAFF
TGTGCCAGCAGCTTGGCCCCCCCGGGACAGGAGATAGAAGCTTTCTTT
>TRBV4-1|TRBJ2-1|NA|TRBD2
CASSQDAGGIYNEQFF
TGCGCCAGCAGCCAAGATGCGGGAGGGATTTACAATGAGCAGTTCTTC
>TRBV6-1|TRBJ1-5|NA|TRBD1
CASSSAGGNQPQHF
TGTGCCAGCTCTTCGGCAGGGGGGAATCAGCCCCAGCATTTT